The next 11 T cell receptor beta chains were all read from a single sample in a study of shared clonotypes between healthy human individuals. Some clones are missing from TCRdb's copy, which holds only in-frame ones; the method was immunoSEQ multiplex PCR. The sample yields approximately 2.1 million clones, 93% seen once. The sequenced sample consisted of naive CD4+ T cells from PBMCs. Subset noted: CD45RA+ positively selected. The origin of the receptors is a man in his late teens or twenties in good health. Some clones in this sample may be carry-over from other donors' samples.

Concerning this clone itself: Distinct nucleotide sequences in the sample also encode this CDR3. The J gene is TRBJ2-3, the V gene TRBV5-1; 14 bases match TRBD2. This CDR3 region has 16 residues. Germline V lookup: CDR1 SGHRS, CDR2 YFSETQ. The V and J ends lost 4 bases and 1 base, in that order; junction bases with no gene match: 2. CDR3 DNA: TGCGCCAGCAGCGCGGGACTAGCGGGAGGCACAGATACGCAGTATTTT. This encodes CASSAGLAGGTDTQYF.

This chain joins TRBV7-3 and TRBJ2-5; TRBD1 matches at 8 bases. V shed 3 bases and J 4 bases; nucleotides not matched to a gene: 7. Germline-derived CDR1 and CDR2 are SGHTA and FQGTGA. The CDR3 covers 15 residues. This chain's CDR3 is CASSFSTGAGETQYF. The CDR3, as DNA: TGTGCCAGCAGCTTCTCGACAGGGGCAGGAGAGACCCAGTACTTC.

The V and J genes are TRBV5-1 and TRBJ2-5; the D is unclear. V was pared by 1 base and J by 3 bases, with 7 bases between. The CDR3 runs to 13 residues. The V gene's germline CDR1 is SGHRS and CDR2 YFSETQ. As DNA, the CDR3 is TGCGCCAGCAGCTTGCAGGCAGAAGAGACCCAGTACTTC. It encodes CASSLQAEETQYF.

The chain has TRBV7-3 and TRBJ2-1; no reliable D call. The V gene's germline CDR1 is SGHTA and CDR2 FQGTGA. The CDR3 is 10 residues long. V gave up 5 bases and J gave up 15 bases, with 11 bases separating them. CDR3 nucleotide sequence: TGTGCCAGCAGCCTTGGAAGGTTGTTCTTC. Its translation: CASSLGRLFF.

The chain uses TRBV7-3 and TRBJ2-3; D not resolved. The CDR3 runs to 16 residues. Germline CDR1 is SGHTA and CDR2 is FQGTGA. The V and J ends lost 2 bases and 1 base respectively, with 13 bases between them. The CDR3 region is CASSLRRGPGTDTQYF. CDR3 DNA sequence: TGTGCCAGCAGCTTACGCCGTGGCCCGGGCACAGATACGCAGTATTTT.

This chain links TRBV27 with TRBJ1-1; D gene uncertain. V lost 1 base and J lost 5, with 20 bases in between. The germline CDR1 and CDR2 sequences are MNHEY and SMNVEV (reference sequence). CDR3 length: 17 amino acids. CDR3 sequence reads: CASSLYQTRGANTEAFF. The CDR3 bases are TGTGCCAGCAGTTTATACCAAACCCGGGGTGCTAATACTGAAGCTTTCTTT.

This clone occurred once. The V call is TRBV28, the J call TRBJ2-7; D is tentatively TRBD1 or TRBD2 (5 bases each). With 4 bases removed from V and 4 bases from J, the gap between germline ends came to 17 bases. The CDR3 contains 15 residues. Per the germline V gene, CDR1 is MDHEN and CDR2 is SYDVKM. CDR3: CASSSPGRGWYEQYF. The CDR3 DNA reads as TGTGCCAGCAGTTCCCCGGGACGAGGTTGGTACGAGCAGTACTTC.

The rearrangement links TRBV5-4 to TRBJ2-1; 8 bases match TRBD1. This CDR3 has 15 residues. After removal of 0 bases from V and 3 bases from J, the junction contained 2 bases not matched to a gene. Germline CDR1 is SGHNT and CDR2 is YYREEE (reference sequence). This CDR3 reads CASSLVQGVYNEQFF. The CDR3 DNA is TGTGCCAGCAGCTTGGTACAGGGGGTCTACAATGAGCAGTTCTTC.

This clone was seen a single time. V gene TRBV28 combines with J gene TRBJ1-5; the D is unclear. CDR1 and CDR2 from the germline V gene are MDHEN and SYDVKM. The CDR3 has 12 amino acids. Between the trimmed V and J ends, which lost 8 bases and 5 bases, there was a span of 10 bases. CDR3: CASQELDQPQHF. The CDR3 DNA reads TGTGCCAGCCAGGAGTTAGATCAGCCCCAGCATTTT.

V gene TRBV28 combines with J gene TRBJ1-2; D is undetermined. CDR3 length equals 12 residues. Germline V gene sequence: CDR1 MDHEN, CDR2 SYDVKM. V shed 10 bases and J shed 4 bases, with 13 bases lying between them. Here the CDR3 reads CATRGGIYGYTF. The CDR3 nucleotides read TGTGCCACCCGAGGAGGGATCTATGGCTACACCTTC.

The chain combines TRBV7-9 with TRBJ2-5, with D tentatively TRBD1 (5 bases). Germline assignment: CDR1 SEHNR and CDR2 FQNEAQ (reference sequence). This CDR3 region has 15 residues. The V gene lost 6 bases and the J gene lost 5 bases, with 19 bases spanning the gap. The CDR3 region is CASRFRAPRTETQYF. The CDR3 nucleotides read TGTGCCAGCAGATTCAGGGCCCCCCGAACCGAGACCCAGTACTTC. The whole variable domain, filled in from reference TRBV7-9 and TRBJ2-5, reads DTGVSQNPRHKITKRGQNVTFRCDPISEHNRLYWYRQTLGQGPEFLTYFQNEAQLEKSRLLSDRFSAERPKGSFSTLEIQRTEQGDSAMYLCASRFRAPRTETQYFGPGTRLLVL.